This T cell receptor (beta chain) is drawn from a study of T cell responses to AZD1222 COVID-19 vaccine. For the study at large: Pooling of second doses given at about 4 or about 12 weeks was done.

Produced via immunoSEQ multiplex PCR; TCRdb's table is partial and in-frame only. The sample includes about 260,000 clones, 80% to 95% of them seen just once. Germline CDR1 reads LGHDT; CDR2 reads YNNKEL (reference sequence). The CDR3 consists of 16 residues. V gave up 3 bases and J gave up 0 bases, with 13 bases separating them. The TCR was taken from an adult in good health. Sample: peripheral blood, taken on day 0 of AZD1222 vaccination. The rearrangement links TRBV3-1 (or the pseudogene TRBV3-2) to TRBJ2-3, with D perhaps TRBD1 or TRBD2 (6 bases each). The CDR3 coding sequence is TGTGCCAGCAGCCACCTAGGGGGGTCTAGCACAGATACGCAGTATTTT. This codes for CASSHLGGSSTDTQYF.